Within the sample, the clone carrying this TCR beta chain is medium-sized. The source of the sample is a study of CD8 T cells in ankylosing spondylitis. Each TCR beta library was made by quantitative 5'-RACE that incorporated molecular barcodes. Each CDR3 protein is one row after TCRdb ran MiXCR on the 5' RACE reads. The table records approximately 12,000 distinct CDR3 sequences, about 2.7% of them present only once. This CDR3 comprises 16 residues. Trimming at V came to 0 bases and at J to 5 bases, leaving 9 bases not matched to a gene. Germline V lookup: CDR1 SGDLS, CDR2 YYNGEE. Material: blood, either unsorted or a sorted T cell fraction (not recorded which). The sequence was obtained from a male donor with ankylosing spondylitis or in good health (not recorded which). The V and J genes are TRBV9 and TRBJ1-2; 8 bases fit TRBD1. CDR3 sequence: CASSVASGTGPYGYTF. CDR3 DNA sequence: TGTGCCAGCAGCGTAGCCTCCGGGACAGGTCCATATGGCTACACCTTC.